This T cell receptor beta chain emerged from a study of CD8+CD57+ T cells in acquired aplastic anemia. Study details: Sorting CD4+ and CD8+ cells gave DNA averaging about 2.9 ug.

The sequenced patients had an expansion of CD8+CD57+ cells seen by flow cytometry. Every patient was diagnosed with severe acquired aplastic anemia. The template used for profiling TCR beta VDJ and CDR3 was genomic DNA. TCRdb fed the reads into MiXCR, producing one record per CDR3 protein. The sample includes about 160,000 distinct CDR3 sequences, 71% of them seen just once. This CDR3 spans 16 amino acids. Germline V gene data show CDR1 as LNHDA and CDR2 as SQIVND (reference sequence). Comments on this clonotype: A read error may account for a junction end that differs from germline.

The chain is built from TRBV19 and TRBJ2-5; a possible D gene is TRBD2 (6 bases). The sequencing sample was made of sorted CD4+, CD8+, or CD8+CD57+ T cells (not recorded which) from PBMCs. This sequence originates from a human donor with aplastic anemia. The CDR3 DNA reads as TGTGCCAGTAGTCCATATAGAGCGGGTATTCAAGGGACCCAGTACTTC. Protein sequence: CASSPYRAGIQGTQYF.